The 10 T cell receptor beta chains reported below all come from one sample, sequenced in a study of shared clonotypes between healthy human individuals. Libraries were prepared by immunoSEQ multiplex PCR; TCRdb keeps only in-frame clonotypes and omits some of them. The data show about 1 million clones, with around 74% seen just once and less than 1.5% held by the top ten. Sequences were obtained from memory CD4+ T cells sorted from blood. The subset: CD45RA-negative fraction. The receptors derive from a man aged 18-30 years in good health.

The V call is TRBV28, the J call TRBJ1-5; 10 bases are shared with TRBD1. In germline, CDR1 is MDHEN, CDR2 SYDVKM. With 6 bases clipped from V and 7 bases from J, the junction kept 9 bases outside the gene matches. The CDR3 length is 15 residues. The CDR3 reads CASSRDRGLWQPQHF. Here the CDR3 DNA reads TGTGCCAGCAGCCGGGACAGGGGATTATGGCAGCCCCAGCATTTT.

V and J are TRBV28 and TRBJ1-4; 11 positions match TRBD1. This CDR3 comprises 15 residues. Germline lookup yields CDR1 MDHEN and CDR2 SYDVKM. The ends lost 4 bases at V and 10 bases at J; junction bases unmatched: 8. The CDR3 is CASSSRTGGGVKLFF. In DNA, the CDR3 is TGTGCCAGCAGTTCCCGGACAGGGGGCGGAGTAAAACTGTTTTTT.

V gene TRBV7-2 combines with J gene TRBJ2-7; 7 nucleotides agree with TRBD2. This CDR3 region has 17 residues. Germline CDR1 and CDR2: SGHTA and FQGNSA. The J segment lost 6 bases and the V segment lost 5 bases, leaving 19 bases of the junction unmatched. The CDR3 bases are TGTGCCAGCAGCCGGGGCTTAGCGGCGGGAGTGGAGGGCGAGCAGTACTTC. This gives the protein CASSRGLAAGVEGEQYF.

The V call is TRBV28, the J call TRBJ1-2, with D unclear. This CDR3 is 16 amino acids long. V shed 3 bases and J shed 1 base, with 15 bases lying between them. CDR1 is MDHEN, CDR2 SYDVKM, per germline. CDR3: CASSFPRGTRNYGYTF. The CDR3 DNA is TGTGCCAGCAGTTTCCCACGTGGTACACGTAACTATGGCTACACCTTC.

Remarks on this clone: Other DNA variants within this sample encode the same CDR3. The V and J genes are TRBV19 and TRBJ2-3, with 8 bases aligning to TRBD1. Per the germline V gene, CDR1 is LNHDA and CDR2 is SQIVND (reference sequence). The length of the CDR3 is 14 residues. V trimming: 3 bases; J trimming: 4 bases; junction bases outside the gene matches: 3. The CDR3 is CASSIGQGPDTQYF. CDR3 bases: TGTGCCAGTAGTATCGGACAGGGTCCAGATACGCAGTATTTT.

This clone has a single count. Here the CDR3 DNA reads TGTGCCAGCAGTGCCGAGAGTCGTGAGCAGTTCTTC. This encodes CASSAESREQFF. This rearrangement joins TRBV2 to TRBJ2-1; D unresolved. Germline V lookup: CDR1 SNHLY, CDR2 FYNNEI. This CDR3 has 12 residues. V was pared by 4 bases and J by 9 bases, with 10 bases between.

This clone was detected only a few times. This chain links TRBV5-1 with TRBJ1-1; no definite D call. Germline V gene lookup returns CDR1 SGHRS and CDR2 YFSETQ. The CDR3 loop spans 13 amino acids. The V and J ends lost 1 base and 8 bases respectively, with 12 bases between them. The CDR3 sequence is CASSLQPAREAFF. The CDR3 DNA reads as TGCGCCAGCAGCTTGCAACCGGCTAGGGAAGCTTTCTTT.

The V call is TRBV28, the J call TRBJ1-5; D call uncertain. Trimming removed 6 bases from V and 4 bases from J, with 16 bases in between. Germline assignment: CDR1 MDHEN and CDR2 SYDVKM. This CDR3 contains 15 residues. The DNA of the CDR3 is TGTGCCAGCAGCCTCCCGGATCAGAGGAATCAGCCCCAGCATTTT. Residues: CASSLPDQRNQPQHF.

The CDR3 nucleotides read TGTGCCAGCAGCGCCGGAGGCCCTTTCGGGGAAAAACTGTTTTTT. Amino acid sequence: CASSAGGPFGEKLFF. This chain joins TRBV9 and TRBJ1-4; D call uncertain. The V end lost 3 bases, the J end lost 8 bases, and 17 bases lay between the germline ends. CDR1 and CDR2 from the germline V gene are SGDLS and YYNGEE. The length of the CDR3 is 15 residues.

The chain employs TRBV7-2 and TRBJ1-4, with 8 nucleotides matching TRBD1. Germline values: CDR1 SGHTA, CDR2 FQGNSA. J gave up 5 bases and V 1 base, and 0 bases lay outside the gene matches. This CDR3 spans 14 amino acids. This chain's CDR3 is CASSLGQGNEKLFF. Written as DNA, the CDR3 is TGTGCCAGCAGCTTAGGACAGGGGAATGAAAAACTGTTTTTT.